Presented here are 20 T cell receptor beta chains from one specimen sequenced in a study of human T cells and chemical hapten exposure. Using its own MiXCR run on the 5' RACE reads, TCRdb lists one record per CDR3 protein. The repertoire has approximately 81,000 distinct CDR3 sequences, approximately 7.7% of them found once; the top ten carry approximately 2.1%. It was unfractionated whole blood from which total RNA was extracted. The receptors here all came from a male donor in good health.

The sample holds many counts of this clonotype. This sequence joins TRBV7-2 and TRBJ1-2, with D uncertain. Deletions cut 1 base from V and 8 bases from J, with 11 bases between. CDR1 is SGHTA and CDR2 is FQGNSA in the germline V gene. This CDR3 spans 13 amino acids. CDR3 DNA sequence: TGTGCCAGCAGCTTAGTGGGCTGGTCGGGCTACACCTTC. Amino acid sequence: CASSLVGWSGYTF.

The rearrangement uses TRBV10-3 and TRBJ2-2, with a possible D match to TRBD1 (7 bases). Germline loops: CDR1 ENHRY, CDR2 SYGVKD. The CDR3 is 14 residues long. V was pared by 8 bases and J by 0 bases, with 10 bases between. The CDR3 DNA reads as TGTGCCATCGCGGGACAGCCGAACACCGGGGAGCTGTTTTTT. It translates to CAIAGQPNTGELFF.

This clonotype showed up many times. The chain couples TRBV4-2 to TRBJ2-5, with 8 positions matching TRBD2. J gave up 5 bases and V 5 bases, and 16 bases lay outside the gene matches. The CDR3 totals 17 residues. CDR1 LGHNA and CDR2 YNFKEQ come from the germline V gene. The CDR3, as DNA: TGTGCCAGCAGCTCCCGCCCTTCGATCCGGGAGGGTGAGACCCAGTACTTC. Protein: CASSSRPSIREGETQYF.

This chain uses TRBV6-5 with TRBJ1-1; D gene unclear. Trimming took 2 bases from V and 5 from J, leaving 18 bases between them. This CDR3 spans 16 amino acids. Germline values: CDR1 MNHEY, CDR2 SVGAGI. The CDR3 sequence is CASSYEAGRWETEAFF. CDR3 nucleotides: TGTGCCAGCAGTTACGAGGCGGGAAGATGGGAGACTGAAGCTTTCTTT.

The genes are TRBV20-1 and TRBJ2-2; D remains ambiguous. Germline V gene data show CDR1 as DFQATT and CDR2 as SNEGSKA (reference sequence). The V and J ends lost 3 bases and 0 bases respectively, with 11 bases between them. The CDR3 extends over 15 amino acids. CDR3 nucleotides: TGCAGTGCTAGTGCCACAGACCCGAACACCGGGGAGCTGTTTTTT. Protein product: CSASATDPNTGELFF.

In this sample, this clonotype turned up many times. The chain carries TRBV27 and TRBJ2-3, with 7 positions matching TRBD1. V shed 8 bases and J 0 bases; nucleotides not matched to a gene: 11. The CDR3 is 16 residues long. Per germline, CDR1 MNHEY and CDR2 SMNVEV (reference sequence). Here the CDR3 reads CASPRDSQNSTDTQYF. In DNA, the CDR3 is TGTGCCAGCCCCCGGGACAGTCAAAATAGCACAGATACGCAGTATTTT.

This clonotype was seen at least ten times. The V gene is TRBV7-9, the J gene TRBJ2-3; unclear D gene. CDR1 SEHNR and CDR2 FQNEAQ come from the germline V gene (reference sequence). The CDR3 runs to 13 residues. V lost 5 bases and J 4 bases, leaving 10 bases between the germline ends. The CDR3 loop is CASSQDGSDTQYF. The CDR3 coding sequence is TGTGCCAGCAGCCAGGACGGGTCAGATACGCAGTATTTT. The full variable domain, in which reference TRBV7-9 and TRBJ2-3 provide the parts outside the CDR3, is DTGVSQNPRHKITKRGQNVTFRCDPISEHNRLYWYRQTLGQGPEFLTYFQNEAQLEKSRLLSDRFSAERPKGSFSTLEIQRTEQGDSAMYLCASSQDGSDTQYFGPGTRLTVL.

This chain's CDR3 is CASSQVWQGGLNTEAFF. DNA for the CDR3: TGTGCCAGCAGCCAAGTTTGGCAGGGAGGACTAAACACTGAAGCTTTCTTT. The chain links TRBV3-1 to TRBJ1-1; a possible D gene is TRBD1 (5 bases). This CDR3 comprises 17 residues. V was shortened by 1 base and J by 2 bases, with 17 bases between the two germline ends. Per the germline V gene, CDR1 is LGHDT and CDR2 is YNNKEL (reference sequence).

This clonotype was counted only a few times. This chain links TRBV7-9 with TRBJ2-1, with 8 nucleotides matching TRBD2. This CDR3 comprises 15 residues. The germline gives CDR1 SEHNR, CDR2 FQNEAQ (reference sequence). The V gene end was trimmed by 1 base and the J gene end by 8 bases; junction bases not matched to a gene: 7. The CDR3 region has the DNA TGTGCCAGCAGCTTAGGAGGGACTAGTTTCGATGAGCAGTTCTTC. Its translation: CASSLGGTSFDEQFF.

V gene TRBV5-1 combines with J gene TRBJ2-7; tentatively, D is TRBD1 or TRBD2 (5 bases each). Germline V gives CDR1 SGHRS, CDR2 YFSETQ. The V and J ends lost 1 base and 5 bases respectively, with 19 bases between them. The CDR3 totals 16 residues. This chain's CDR3 is CASSLWGSADRNEQYF. CDR3 sequence (DNA): TGCGCCAGCAGCTTGTGGGGGAGCGCGGATCGAAACGAGCAGTACTTC.

In this sample, this clonotype turned up many times. This chain links TRBV27 with TRBJ2-3, with 7 bases that match TRBD2. Germline lookup yields CDR1 MNHEY and CDR2 SMNVEV (reference sequence). The CDR3 contains 16 residues. The ends lost 3 bases at V and 1 base at J; junction bases unmatched: 7. DNA of the CDR3: TGTGCCAGCAGTTTTGAAGGGAGGGGTGGCACAGATACGCAGTATTTT. As protein: CASSFEGRGGTDTQYF.

Ten or more counts support this clonotype. V is TRBV6-4 and J is TRBJ2-2; a weak D match, TRBD1 (5 bases). This CDR3 region has 15 residues. Trimming removed 7 bases at V and 3 bases at J, with 15 bases between. Germline-derived CDR1 and CDR2 are MRHNA and SNTAGT. The CDR3: CASTQRAGHTGELFF. The CDR3 DNA is TGTGCCAGCACTCAAAGGGCAGGGCACACCGGGGAGCTGTTTTTT.

The sample holds many counts of this clonotype. The chain combines TRBV6-1 with TRBJ2-3, with D perhaps TRBD2 (5 bases). CDR1 and CDR2 from the germline V gene are MNHNS and SASEGT. This CDR3 has 17 residues. Trimming pared 2 bases from V and 1 base from J, leaving 16 bases between. CDR3 nucleotide sequence: TGTGCCAGCAGTGAATACTCGGGCGGAGGAGGCACAGATACGCAGTATTTT. It translates to CASSEYSGGGGTDTQYF.

The gene calls are TRBV30 and TRBJ1-4; D gene unclear. V lost 5 bases and J lost 1, with 5 bases in between. There are 12 residues in the CDR3. The germline CDR1 and CDR2 sequences are GTSNPN and SVGIG (reference sequence). The CDR3 nucleotides are TGTGCCTGGGGGGTAACTAATGAAAAACTGTTTTTT. Encoded protein: CAWGVTNEKLFF.

This clonotype was picked up many times. The chain uses TRBV7-2 and TRBJ1-2, with D possibly matching TRBD1 (6 bases). This CDR3 is built from 15 residues. V gave up 6 bases and J gave up 4 bases, with 18 bases separating them. From germline, CDR1 is SGHTA and CDR2 FQGNSA. This CDR3 is CASSLDRTAPYGYTF. The CDR3 region has the DNA TGTGCCAGCAGTTTGGACCGGACAGCACCCTATGGCTACACCTTC.

The table lists this clonotype with many counts. The chain has TRBV13 and TRBJ2-2; 9 bases are a match to TRBD1. The CDR3 has 16 residues. Trimming cost V 5 bases and J 4 bases; bases outside gene matches: 8. Germline loops: CDR1 PRHDT, CDR2 FYEKMQ (reference sequence). CDR3 DNA: TGTGCCAGCAGCCCCCCGGGGACAGGGAGCACCGGGGAGCTGTTTTTT. Residues: CASSPPGTGSTGELFF.

This clonotype was counted ten times or more. The chain joins TRBV6-2 or TRBV6-3 to TRBJ2-3; D gene ambiguous. Per the germline V gene, CDR1 is MNHEY and CDR2 is SVGEGT. V was pared by 7 bases and J by 4 bases, with 9 bases between. CDR3 length equals 12 residues. The CDR3 sequence: CASTALPDTQYF. CDR3 in DNA: TGTGCCAGCACCGCATTACCAGATACGCAGTATTTT.

A remark on this clonotype: A much larger clone lies a single base off, so this may be a read error. The chain has TRBV25-1 and TRBJ2-7; 10 nucleotides line up with TRBD1. V was pared by 1 base and J by 4 bases, with 7 bases of the junction left unmatched. In germline, CDR1 is MGHDK, CDR2 SYGVNS. This CDR3 region has 16 residues. The CDR3 nucleotides are TGTGCCAGCAGTGAATCTTGGGGACAGGGGAGTTACGAGCAGTACTTC. It codes for CASSESWGQGSYEQYF.

The CDR3 sequence is CASSHPGGEQYF. The DNA of the CDR3 is TGCGCCAGCAGCCATCCAGGCGGCGAGCAGTACTTC. The gene calls are TRBV4-1 and TRBJ2-7; unclear D gene. From germline, CDR1 is MGHRA and CDR2 YSYEKL. The CDR3 totals 12 residues. Trimming shortened V by 3 bases and J by 6 bases, and 9 bases separated the two germline ends.

The chain carries TRBV15 and TRBJ2-1; TRBD2 matches at 8 bases. Unmatched junction bases numbered 7, after V lost 3 bases and J lost 0 bases. Germline values: CDR1 LNHNV, CDR2 YYDKDF (reference sequence). This CDR3 is 17 amino acids long. The CDR3 nucleotides read TGTGCCACCAGCAGGAGTATAGCGGGGAGCTCCTACAATGAGCAGTTCTTC. The encoded protein is CATSRSIAGSSYNEQFF. The complete variable domain, with remaining parts taken from reference TRBV15 and TRBJ2-1, reads DAMVIQNPRYQVTQFGKPVTLSCSQTLNHNVMYWYQQKSSQAPKLLFHYYDKDFNNEADTPDNFQSRRPNTSFCFLDIRSPGLGDTAMYLCATSRSIAGSSYNEQFFGPGTRLTVL.